The rows below give T cell receptor beta chains drawn from one sample of a study of tumor and adjacent non-tumor tissue in lung cancer. TCRdb called the multiplex PCR reads again in MiXCR, with one record for every CDR3 protein. The repertoire holds 75,000 to 80,000 distinct CDR3 sequences, with over 60% as singletons. Sequencing was carried out using distant non-tumor lung tissue. Receptor source: a man aged 65 to 85 with non-small cell lung cancer. Both conserved end residues are part of each CDR3. Fields, in order: V gene, D gene, clone size, J gene, CDR3 protein, CDR3 DNA. D genes are given only for firm matches. Clone size is given for some rows only: seen once, a few or many times, or a class if the clone is expanded.

TRBV14	.	.	TRBJ1-2	CARSQQTRSYGYTF	TGTGCCAGGAGCCAACAAACAAGGTCCTATGGCTACACCTTC
TRBV3-1	TRBD2	.	TRBJ2-1	CASSRSAGGPLNEQFF	TGTGCCAGCAGCCGATCAGCGGGAGGGCCTTTGAATGAGCAGTTCTTC
TRBV7-8	.	.	TRBJ1-5	CVSSIGRDQPQHF	TGTGTCAGCAGCATTGGGAGGGATCAGCCCCAGCATTTT
TRBV18	.	few	TRBJ2-5	CASSPSRHGPQYF	TGTGCCAGCTCACCGTCCCGGCACGGGCCCCAGTACTTC
TRBV4-1	TRBD2	once	TRBJ2-1	CTSSPGLAGPTMNFF	TGCACCAGCAGCCCGGGACTAGCGGGTCCTACAATGAACTTCTTC
TRBV29-1	TRBD1	.	TRBJ1-4	CSTGTTRGEKLFF	TGCAGCACCGGGACAACCAGGGGGGAAAAACTGTTTTTT
TRBV12-3/TRBV12-4	TRBD1	.	TRBJ2-3	CASSQPVDRNDTQYF	TGTGCCAGTAGTCAGCCCGTGGACAGGAATGATACGCAGTATTTT
TRBV7-3	.	.	TRBJ1-6	CASSLNYASPFHF	TGTGCCAGCAGCTTAAATTACGCCTCACCCTTCCACTTT
TRBV4-1	TRBD2	.	TRBJ2-7	CATSRTLAGDRDEQYF	TGCGCCACCAGCCGGACACTAGCGGGAGATAGGGACGAGCAGTACTTC
TRBV4-3	TRBD2	.	TRBJ2-1	CASSRIAGGRNEQFF	TGCGCCAGTAGCCGAATAGCGGGAGGTAGAAATGAGCAGTTCTTC
TRBV9	.	.	TRBJ2-3	CASSVSTPYGDTHYF	TGTGCCAGCAGCGTATCCACGCCTTACGGGGATACGCATTATTTT
TRBV28	TRBD1	many	TRBJ1-1	CASISGGENTEAFF	TGTGCCAGCATCTCAGGGGGAGAGAACACTGAAGCTTTCTTT
TRBV4-3	.	.	TRBJ2-1	CASRQAPWNFYNEQFF	TGCGCCAGCAGGCAAGCTCCGTGGAACTTCTACAATGAGCAGTTCTTC
TRBV11-2	.	.	TRBJ2-1	CASSLAGASEQLF	TGTGCCAGCAGCTTAGCGGGGGCCAGTGAGCAGTTATTC
TRBV11-3	TRBD1	.	TRBJ1-1	CASSLSQGENTEAFF	TGTGCCAGCAGCTTAAGCCAGGGGGAAAATACTGAAGCTTTCTTC
TRBV6-2/TRBV6-3	.	.	TRBJ2-7	CASSLPTRGSYEQYF	TGTGCCAGCAGTCTACCGACTAGAGGGAGTTACGAGCAGTACTTC
TRBV6-1	.	once	TRBJ1-2	CANSSGRVDGYTF	TGTGCCAACAGTTCCGGGAGAGTGGATGGCTACACTTTC
TRBV20-1	.	few	TRBJ1-5	CSASRVHEGPSNQPQHF	TGCAGTGCTAGTAGAGTGCACGAGGGACCAAGCAATCAGCCCCAGCATTTT
TRBV7-9	.	once	TRBJ1-5	CANSPSDQPQHF	TGTGCCAACAGCCCTTCCGATCAGCCCCAGCATTTT
TRBV4-2	.	.	TRBJ1-2	CASNQDLSRANYGYTF	TGTGCCAGCAACCAAGATTTGAGCAGGGCCAATTATGGCTACACCTTC
TRBV5-1	TRBD1	.	TRBJ1-1	CASSLAWAAQGAEAFF	TGCGCCAGCAGCTTGGCCTGGGCAGCGCAGGGGGCTGAAGCTTTCTTT
TRBV4-1	.	few	TRBJ2-2	CTSSQVSFWAGSVTGELFF	TGCACCAGCAGCCAAGTTTCATTTTGGGCGGGATCGGTCACCGGGGAACTGTTTTTT
TRBV6-1	.	.	TRBJ2-7	CARSEASCAKAYEQYF	TGTGCCAGGAGTGAAGCCTCATGCGCCAAAGCCTACGAGCAGTACTTC
TRBV10-3	.	.	TRBJ1-1	CATVPGARENTEAFF	TGTGCCACTGTCCCGGGGGCAAGGGAGAACACTGAAGCTTTCTTT
TRBV5-4	.	.	TRBJ1-5	CASSVQGRNQPQIF	TGTGCCAGCAGCGTGCAGGGCCGTAATCAGCCCCAGATTTTT
TRBV4-1	.	.	TRBJ2-7	CARSRTLAGEGDEHYF	TGCGCCAGAAGCCGGACACTAGCTGGAGAGGGGGACGAGCATTACTTC
TRBV12-3/TRBV12-4	.	.	TRBJ2-5	CASSLQENQYF	TGTGCAAGCAGTCTCCAAGAGAACCAGTACTTC
TRBV6-6	TRBD1	once	TRBJ1-5	CANSYSTSDRSNQPQHF	TGTGCTAACAGTTATAGTACTTCGGACAGGTCAAATCAGCCCCAGCATTTT
TRBV6-5	TRBD1	.	TRBJ2-6	CDSSSATGGSGTNVLTF	TGTGACAGCAGTTCCGCGACAGGGGGTTCTGGGACCAACGTCCTGACTTTC
TRBV12-3/TRBV12-4	.	.	TRBJ1-1	CTSSLSNRGTEAFF	TGTACCAGCAGTTTATCTAACAGAGGTACTGAAGCTTTCTTT
TRBV5-1	TRBD1	few	TRBJ1-2	CASSIVAGTAYGYTF	TGCGCCAGCAGCATCGTCGCCGGGACAGCCTATGGCTACACCTTC
TRBV6-1	TRBD1	.	TRBJ2-1	CARSETGQLDEQFF	TGTGCCAGAAGTGAGACAGGGCAATTGGATGAGCAGTTCTTC
TRBV29-1	.	once	TRBJ1-2	CSVVRYQSSGEDGYTF	TGCAGCGTTGTCCGCTATCAATCCTCGGGAGAAGATGGGTATACCTTC
TRBV29-1	.	.	TRBJ1-1	CSVEKDGLSKNTEAFF	TGCAGCGTTGAAAAGGACGGATTAAGTAAGAATACTGAAGCTTTCTTT
TRBV12-3/TRBV12-4	.	.	TRBJ1-2	CASRSDEGYTF	TGTGCCAGCAGATCAGACGAAGGCTACACGTTC
TRBV5-1	.	.	TRBJ2-7	CASSLEFTGVYEQYF	TGCGCCAGCAGCTTGGAGTTCACGGGGGTTTACGAGCAGTACTTC
TRBV6-5	TRBD1	.	TRBJ1-2	CASLPGTANYCYTF	TGTGCCAGCCTACCCGGGACAGCGAACTATTGCTACACCTTC
TRBV11-1	.	.	TRBJ2-1	CASSFIRFKEQFF	TGTGCCAGCAGCTTTATCCGATTCAAAGAGCAGTTCTTC
TRBV12-5	.	once	TRBJ2-3	CANAAGRNRDTQYF	TGTGCTAATGCCGCGGGTCGGAACCGAGATACGCAGTATTTT
TRBV29-1	.	.	TRBJ2-3	CSIRGDPDTQYF	TGCAGCATTCGTGGAGATCCCGATACGCAGTATTTT
TRBV12-3/TRBV12-4	TRBD1	once	TRBJ1-2	CTSWPGQVNYGYTF	TGTACCAGCTGGCCGGGACAGGTGAATTATGGCTACACCTTC
TRBV20-1	.	.	TRBJ2-7	CSDIAGSDYEQYF	TGCAGTGATATCGCCGGGAGCGACTACGAGCAGTACTTC
TRBV5-5	.	few	TRBJ2-5	CTSSSVSPETQYF	TGTACCAGCAGCTCGGTCAGTCCGGAGACACAGTACTTC
TRBV11-2	.	.	TRBJ1-6	CASSLRRQATNSSLHF	TGTGCCAGCAGCTTGCGAAGACAGGCTACGAATTCATCCCTCCACTTT
TRBV29-1	.	.	TRBJ1-2	CSLIANYGYTF	TGCAGCCTGATAGCTAATTATGGTTACACCTTC
TRBV6-5	TRBD1	.	TRBJ2-6	CASSSGTGGSGVNILAF	TGTGCCAGCAGTTCCGGGACAGGGGGCTCTGGGGTCAACATCCTGGCTTTC
TRBV4-1	.	.	TRBJ2-3	CASSQDSRESYTDTQYF	TGCGCCAGCAGCCAAGATTCGAGGGAGTCATACACAGATACGCAGTATTTT
TRBV5-1	.	.	TRBJ2-1	CASSTWTNYNEEFF	TGCGCCAGCAGCACCTGGACGAACTACAATGAGGAGTTCTTC
TRBV12-3/TRBV12-4	TRBD1	.	TRBJ1-2	CASSAQDRDSYGYTF	TGTGCCAGCAGTGCCCAGGACAGGGATAGTTATGGCTACACCTTC
TRBV6-5	TRBD1	.	TRBJ1-5	CAKSYRGGSNQPQHF	TGTGCCAAGAGTTACAGGGGCGGTAGCAATCAGCCCCAGCATTTT
TRBV4-1	.	.	TRBJ2-5	CVSSQQWGQKTQYF	TGCGTCAGCAGCCAACAGTGGGGGCAAAAGACCCAGTACTTC
TRBV6-2/TRBV6-3	.	.	TRBJ1-1	CPSSRNRGEYMNTEAFF	TGTCCCAGCAGCAGAAATAGGGGAGAGTACATGAACACTGAAGCTTTCTTT
TRBV6-1	TRBD1	many	TRBJ1-1	CASSALNRGLGEAFF	TGTGCCAGCAGTGCTTTGAACAGGGGGCTCGGTGAAGCTTTCTTT